This T cell receptor (beta chain) appears in the sequencing data of a study of Ad26.COV2.S vaccination and SARS-CoV-2 variants. Per germline, CDR1 PRHDT and CDR2 FYEKMQ (reference sequence). The CDR3 has 12 residues. Trimming shortened V by 3 bases and J by 5 bases, and 7 bases separated the two germline ends. Repertoires were generated with immunoSEQ multiplex PCR, while TCRdb's copy carries only in-frame clones and drops some. The sample contains roughly 680,000 clones, 89% of which appear only once. Treatment here: some 20 received Ad26.COV2.S at low or high dose, single or two shots; about 5 received placebo; per-sample allocation not given. Collection of samples fell on day 63 after the first vaccine or placebo injection. In Boston, the donor was an adult between 18-55 years of age. Expression of Wuhan-strain SARS-CoV-2 spike came from the Ad26 vector that formed the vaccine.

The genes are TRBV13 and TRBJ1-1, with a tentative D call TRBD1 (5 bases). Sequenced material: peripheral blood, taken in a trial of Ad26.COV2.S vaccine versus placebo. The receptor was isolated from a person aged 18-60 years who received the Ad26.COV2.S COVID-19 vaccine or a placebo. In DNA, the CDR3 is TGTGCCAGCAGCTTTTGGGGGACTGAAGCTTTCTTT. Residues: CASSFWGTEAFF.